This entry describes one T cell receptor (beta chain). Measured with immunoSEQ multiplex PCR; TCRdb has only the in-frame clones, and not every one. This table has under 2,000,000 clones, approximately 95% appearing once. This sample is drawn from a study of shared clonotypes between healthy human individuals. The CDR3 is made up of 16 amino acids. J gave up 1 base and V 3 bases, and 6 bases lay outside the gene matches. Germline loops: CDR1 MGHRA, CDR2 YSYEKL. CD45RO-negative cells were positively selected for CCR7, leaving out terminally differentiated effector memory CD45RA+ cells. Specimen: naive CD8+ T cells sorted from blood. The receptor was isolated from a man aged 18 to 35 in good health. The rearrangement joins TRBV4-1 to TRBJ2-7; 10 bases fit TRBD2. CDR3: CASSHAGTSESYEQYF. CDR3 nucleotide sequence: TGCGCCAGCAGCCATGCAGGGACTAGCGAGTCCTACGAGCAGTACTTC.